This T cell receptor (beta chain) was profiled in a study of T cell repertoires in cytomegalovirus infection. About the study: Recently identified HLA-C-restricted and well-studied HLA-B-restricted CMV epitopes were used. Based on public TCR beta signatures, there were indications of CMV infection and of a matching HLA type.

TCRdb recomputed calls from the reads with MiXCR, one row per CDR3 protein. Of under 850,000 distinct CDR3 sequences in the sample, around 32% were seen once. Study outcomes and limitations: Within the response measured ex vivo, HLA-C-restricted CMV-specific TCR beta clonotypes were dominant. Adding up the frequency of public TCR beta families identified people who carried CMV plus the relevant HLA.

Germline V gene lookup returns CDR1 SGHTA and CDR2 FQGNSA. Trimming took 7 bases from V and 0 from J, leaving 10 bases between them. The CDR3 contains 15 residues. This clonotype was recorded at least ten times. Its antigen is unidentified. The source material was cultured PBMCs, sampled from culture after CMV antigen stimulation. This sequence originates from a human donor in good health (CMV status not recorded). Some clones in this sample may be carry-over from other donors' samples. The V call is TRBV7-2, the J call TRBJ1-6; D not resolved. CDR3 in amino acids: CASNWRSSYNSPLHF. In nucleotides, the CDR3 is TGTGCCAGCAACTGGAGAAGCTCCTATAATTCACCCCTCCACTTT.